A single sample gave rise to the 14 T cell receptor beta chains below, sequenced in a study of blood T cell repertoires in COVID-19. The assay was immunoSEQ multiplex PCR, and TCRdb's table has in-frame clones only and misses some. Here the sample spans fewer than 35,000 clones, 80% to 90% being singletons. Sample: peripheral blood. The receptors shown here come from a human donor in a cohort sampled during active COVID-19.

The chain carries TRBV10-3 and TRBJ1-4, with a possible D match to TRBD1 (5 bases). This CDR3 contains 15 residues. Germline values: CDR1 ENHRY, CDR2 SYGVKD. Trimming removed 5 bases from V and 7 bases from J, with 17 bases in between. CDR3 residues: CAISSQGPRSEKLFF. Here the CDR3 DNA reads TGTGCCATCAGTTCCCAGGGCCCGAGAAGTGAAAAACTGTTTTTT.

V gene TRBV7-6 combines with J gene TRBJ1-4, with 10 bases aligning to TRBD1. The V gene end was trimmed by 5 bases and the J gene end by 8 bases; junction bases not matched to a gene: 17. The V gene's germline CDR1 is SGHVS and CDR2 FNYEAQ. The CDR3 covers 18 residues. This CDR3 is CASSTTFRQGALTEKLFF. CDR3 DNA sequence: TGTGCCAGCAGCACCACCTTTAGACAGGGGGCGCTTACCGAAAAACTGTTTTTT.

The V gene is TRBV18, the J gene TRBJ2-7, with 10 positions matching TRBD1. V shed 4 bases, J shed 4 bases, and the junction held 1 base outside the gene matches. CDR3 length equals 13 residues. Looked up from germline, CDR1 is KGHSH and CDR2 is LQKENI. CDR3 residues: CASSRQGAYEQYF. The DNA for the CDR3 is TGTGCCAGCTCACGACAGGGGGCATACGAGCAGTACTTC.

The V call is TRBV9, the J call TRBJ2-5; 12 bases line up with TRBD2. The CDR3 is 17 amino acids. V trimming: 0 bases; J trimming: 5 bases; junction bases outside the gene matches: 8. The germline CDR1 and CDR2 sequences are SGDLS and YYNGEE. The CDR3 reads CASSVAASGGAEETQYF. In nucleotides, the CDR3 is TGTGCCAGCAGCGTAGCGGCTAGCGGGGGGGCAGAGGAGACCCAGTACTTC.

The chain employs TRBV18 and TRBJ2-7; 7 nucleotides align to TRBD2. The V gene end was trimmed by 2 bases and the J gene end by 3 bases; junction bases not matched to a gene: 7. Germline assignment: CDR1 KGHSH and CDR2 LQKENI. The CDR3 contains 15 residues. This CDR3 reads CASSPGLAVSYEQYF. Written as DNA, the CDR3 is TGTGCCAGCTCACCAGGCCTAGCGGTAAGCTACGAGCAGTACTTC.

The chain recombines TRBV6-5 with TRBJ2-1; 10 positions agree with TRBD2. The CDR3 totals 14 residues. Trimming took 4 bases from V and 8 from J; bases not matched to a gene: 5. The V gene's germline CDR1 is MNHEY and CDR2 SVGAGI. The DNA for the CDR3 is TGTGCCAGCAGTTCCGGACTAGCGGTCGATGAGCAGTTCTTC. Translating it yields CASSSGLAVDEQFF.

The chain recombines TRBV5-6 with TRBJ1-2; no clear D gene. Trimming took off 5 bases at V and 6 bases at J, with 14 bases between the two ends. CDR1 is SGHDT, CDR2 YYEEEE, per germline. The CDR3 length is 13 residues. CDR3 nucleotides: TGTGCCAGCAGTAGTACGGGAACCCATGGCTACACCTTC. Its protein product is CASSSTGTHGYTF.

V and J are TRBV5-4 and TRBJ2-3, with D perhaps TRBD2 (6 bases). Looked up from germline, CDR1 is SGHNT and CDR2 is YYREEE (reference sequence). V lost 5 bases to trimming and J lost 1 base, with 11 bases between them. This CDR3 region has 14 residues. CDR3 protein: CASSRDLGTDTQYF. Written as DNA, the CDR3 is TGTGCCAGCAGTAGGGACTTGGGCACAGATACGCAGTATTTT.

The V call is TRBV4-3, the J call TRBJ2-1; the D is unclear. Germline V lookup: CDR1 LGHNA, CDR2 YSLEER. CDR3 length: 12 residues. V gave up 0 bases and J gave up 13 bases, with 10 bases separating them. CDR3 region: CASSQDWAEQFF. The CDR3 nucleotides are TGCGCCAGCAGCCAAGATTGGGCAGAACAGTTCTTC.

By sample share, this clone is medium-sized. The V and J genes are TRBV7-9 and TRBJ1-1; 9 bases agree with TRBD1. CDR1 is SEHNR and CDR2 is FQNEAQ in the germline V gene (reference sequence). Unmatched junction bases numbered 4, after V lost 1 base and J lost 1 base. The CDR3 consists of 16 residues. In DNA, the CDR3 is TGTGCCAGCAGCTTAGGGGGGACAGGGCAGAACACTGAAGCTTTCTTT. It encodes CASSLGGTGQNTEAFF. Full variable domain (outside the CDR3, taken from reference TRBV7-9 and TRBJ1-1): DTGVSQNPRHKITKRGQNVTFRCDPISEHNRLYWYRQTLGQGPEFLTYFQNEAQLEKSRLLSDRFSAERPKGSFSTLEIQRTEQGDSAMYLCASSLGGTGQNTEAFFGQGTRLTVV.

V is TRBV6-2 or TRBV6-3 and J is TRBJ2-7; D is uncertain. There are 13 residues in the CDR3. The V end lost 3 bases, the J end lost 2 bases, and 8 bases lay between the germline ends. The germline V gene has CDR1 MNHEY and CDR2 SVGEGT. CDR3 in amino acids: CASSYHSAYEQYF. CDR3 DNA: TGTGCCAGCAGTTATCATTCGGCCTACGAGCAGTACTTC.

The sample holds one count of this clone. V is TRBV3-1 (or the pseudogene TRBV3-2) and J is TRBJ1-4, with a weak D call TRBD1 (5 bases). CDR3 length: 14 amino acids. CDR1 is LGHDT and CDR2 is YNNKEL in the germline V gene (reference sequence). Between the trimmed V and J ends, which lost 0 bases and 10 bases, there was a span of 12 bases. This chain's CDR3 is CASSQDFGGGKLFF. As DNA, the CDR3 is TGTGCCAGCAGCCAAGATTTCGGGGGTGGAAAACTGTTTTTT.

This chain uses TRBV10-3 with TRBJ1-5; the D gene is possibly TRBD1 (6 bases). The CDR3 runs 13 residues. The germline V gene encodes CDR1 ENHRY and CDR2 SYGVKD. V was clipped by 3 bases and J by 4 bases, with 7 bases between them. CDR3 protein: CAISEGTNQPQHF. CDR3 sequence (DNA): TGTGCCATCAGTGAAGGGACAAATCAGCCCCAGCATTTT.

The chain combines TRBV2 with TRBJ2-5; D unresolved. Germline values: CDR1 SNHLY, CDR2 FYNNEI. The CDR3 loop spans 13 amino acids. V gave up 7 bases and J gave up 5 bases, with 14 bases separating them. This CDR3 reads CASNSEARETQYF. CDR3 sequence (DNA): TGTGCCAGCAATTCAGAAGCCAGGGAGACCCAGTACTTC.